This T cell receptor beta chain comes out of a study of blood T cell repertoires in COVID-19. The overall study: Material from acute and convalescent COVID-19 was sourced from the United States, Italy and Spain. In each case, the material was cDNA or gDNA derived from T cells, B-cell-depleted T cells, or PBMCs.

The CDR3 extends over 16 amino acids. Germline assignment: CDR1 MNHEY and CDR2 SMNVEV (reference sequence). Trimming took 5 bases from V and 3 from J; bases not matched to a gene: 4. The Seattle site enrolled patients during active infection and followed them longitudinally. As originally analysed: The authors estimated nucleated cell counts from reference gene primer amplification. The assay was immunoSEQ multiplex PCR, and TCRdb's table has in-frame clones only and misses some. V, J and clone size reflect that table, while D and trimming were determined from the DNA. The table lists some 360,000 clones, more than 70% of them singletons.

The V call is TRBV27, the J call TRBJ2-3, with 14 bases identical to TRBD2. The source material was peripheral blood. The TCR comes from a woman aged 55-70 years with COVID-19, enrolled during active disease. This CDR3 reads CASSTWTSGRTDTQYF. The CDR3 coding sequence is TGTGCCAGCAGTACATGGACTAGCGGGAGGACAGATACGCAGTATTTT.